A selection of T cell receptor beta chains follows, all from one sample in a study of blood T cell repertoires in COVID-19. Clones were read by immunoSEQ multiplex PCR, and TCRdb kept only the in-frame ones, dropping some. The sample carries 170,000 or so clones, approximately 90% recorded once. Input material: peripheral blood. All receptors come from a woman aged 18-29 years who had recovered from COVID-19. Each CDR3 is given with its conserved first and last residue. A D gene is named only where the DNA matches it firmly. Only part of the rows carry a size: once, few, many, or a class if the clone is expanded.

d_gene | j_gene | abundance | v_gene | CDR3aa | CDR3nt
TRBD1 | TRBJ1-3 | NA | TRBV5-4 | CASSLDRGSGNTIYF | TGTGCCAGCAGCCTCGACAGGGGATCTGGAAACACCATATATTTT
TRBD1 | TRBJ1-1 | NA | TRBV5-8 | CASSLDRGYTEAFF | TGTGCCAGCAGCCTGGACAGGGGGTACACTGAAGCTTTCTTT
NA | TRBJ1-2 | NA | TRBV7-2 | CASSYLNREGYTF | TGTGCCAGCAGCTACTTAAACAGGGAGGGCTACACCTTC
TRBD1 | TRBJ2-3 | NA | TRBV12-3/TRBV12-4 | CASGTGRTDTQYF | TGTGCCAGCGGGACAGGGCGCACAGATACGCAGTATTTT
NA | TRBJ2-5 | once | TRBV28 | CASSLPRRETQYF | TGTGCCAGCAGTCTACCCCGGAGGGAGACCCAGTACTTC
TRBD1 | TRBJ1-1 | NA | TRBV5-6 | CASSLGQGPAFF | TGTGCCAGCAGCCTAGGACAGGGTCCCGCTTTCTTT
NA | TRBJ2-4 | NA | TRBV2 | CASRVRVKNIQYF | TGTGCCAGCAGGGTGCGAGTTAAAAACATTCAGTACTTC
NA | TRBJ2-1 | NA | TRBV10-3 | CAIRPEGVYNEQFF | TGTGCCATCAGACCCGAGGGAGTGTACAATGAGCAGTTCTTC
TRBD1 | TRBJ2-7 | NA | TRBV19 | CASSIGQGAYEQYF | TGTGCCAGTAGTATAGGACAGGGGGCCTACGAGCAGTACTTC
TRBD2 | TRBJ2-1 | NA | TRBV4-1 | CASSQSTSGRRLGNEQFF | TGCGCCAGCAGCCAGTCGACTAGCGGGAGGCGTTTGGGGAATGAGCAGTTCTTC
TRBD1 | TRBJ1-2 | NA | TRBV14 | CASSQNRGVYGYTF | TGTGCCAGCAGCCAAAACAGGGGTGTCTATGGCTACACCTTC
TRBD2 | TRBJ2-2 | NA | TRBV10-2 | CASSSGLAGGANTGELFF | TGCGCCAGCAGTTCTGGACTAGCGGGGGGGGCGAACACCGGGGAGCTGTTTTTT
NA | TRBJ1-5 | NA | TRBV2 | CASRFQGTSNQPQHF | TGTGCCAGCAGATTTCAGGGGACTAGCAATCAGCCCCAGCATTTT
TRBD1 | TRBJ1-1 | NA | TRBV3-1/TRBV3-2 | CASRPTGVGWRAFF | TGTGCCAGCAGACCTACAGGGGTAGGATGGAGAGCTTTCTTT
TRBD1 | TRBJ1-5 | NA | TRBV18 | CASSLGQGGNQPQHF | TGTGCCAGCTCATTGGGACAGGGAGGCAATCAGCCCCAGCATTTT
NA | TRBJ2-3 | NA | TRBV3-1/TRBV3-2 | CASSQGTSTDTQYF | TGTGCCAGCAGCCAAGGAACTAGCACAGATACGCAGTATTTT
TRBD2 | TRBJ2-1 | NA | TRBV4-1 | CASSQEGSGGVNEQFF | TGCGCCAGCAGCCAAGAAGGTAGCGGGGGGGTCAATGAGCAGTTCTTC
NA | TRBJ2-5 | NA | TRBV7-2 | CASSPGLMRETQYF | TGTGCCAGCAGCCCGGGACTTATGCGGGAGACCCAGTACTTC
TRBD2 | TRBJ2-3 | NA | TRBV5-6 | CASSPGVTSGKDTDTQYF | TGTGCCAGCAGCCCCGGAGTGACTAGCGGGAAAGACACAGATACGCAGTATTTT
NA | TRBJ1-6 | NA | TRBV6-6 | CASSYGIRDSPLHF | TGTGCCAGCAGTTACGGAATCAGGGATTCACCCCTCCACTTT
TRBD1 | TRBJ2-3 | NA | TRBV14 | CASSPGGGRDTQYF | TGTGCCAGCAGCCCAGGGGGCGGAAGAGATACGCAGTATTTT
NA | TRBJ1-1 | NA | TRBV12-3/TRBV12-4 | CASSPSKEAFF | TGTGCCAGCAGTCCATCTAAAGAAGCTTTCTTT
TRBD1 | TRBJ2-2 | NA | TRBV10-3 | CATRQGMNTGELFF | TGTGCCACCCGACAGGGGATGAACACCGGGGAGCTGTTTTTT
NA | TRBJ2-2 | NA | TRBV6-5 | CASSRTVNTGELFF | TGTGCCAGCAGTCGAACAGTGAACACCGGGGAGCTGTTTTTT
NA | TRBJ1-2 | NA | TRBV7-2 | CATTKGGGVGYTF | TGTGCCACGACCAAAGGGGGGGGCGTTGGCTACACCTTC
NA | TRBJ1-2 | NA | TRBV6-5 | CAIRPTGFGYGYTF | TGTGCCATTCGCCCGACAGGTTTCGGCTATGGCTACACCTTC
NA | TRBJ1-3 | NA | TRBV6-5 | CASRPRNPSGNTIYF | TGTGCCAGCAGACCGAGGAACCCCTCTGGAAACACCATATATTTT
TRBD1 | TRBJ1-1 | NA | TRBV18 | CASSSRTGVNTEAFF | TGTGCCAGCTCATCACGTACAGGGGTGAACACTGAAGCTTTCTTT
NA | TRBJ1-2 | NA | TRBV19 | CASSIPGTSDRYGYTF | TGTGCCAGTAGTATCCCCGGGACATCCGATCGGTATGGCTACACCTTC
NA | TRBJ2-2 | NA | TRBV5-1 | CASSLSGARELFF | TGCGCCAGCAGCTTGTCAGGGGCCCGGGAGCTGTTTTTT
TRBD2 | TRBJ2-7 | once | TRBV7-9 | CASGAGGYEQYF | TGTGCATCGGGCGCGGGGGGCTACGAGCAGTACTTC
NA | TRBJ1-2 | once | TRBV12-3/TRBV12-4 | CASSLMGSYGYTF | TGTGCCAGCAGTTTGATGGGCTCCTATGGCTACACCTTC
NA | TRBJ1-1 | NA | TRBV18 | CASSPPGVGAFF | TGTGCCAGCTCACCCCCAGGGGTTGGGGCTTTCTTT
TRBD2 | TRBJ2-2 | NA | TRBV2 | CASRASGGAGTGELFF | TGTGCCAGCAGAGCTAGCGGGGGGGCCGGCACCGGGGAGCTGTTTTTT
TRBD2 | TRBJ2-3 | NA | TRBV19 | CASSRTSGPADTQYF | TGTGCCAGTAGTCGGACTAGCGGGCCCGCGGATACGCAGTATTTT
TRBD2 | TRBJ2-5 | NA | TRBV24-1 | CATSDPIREGVNQETQYF | TGTGCCACCAGTGACCCCATTCGGGAGGGGGTAAACCAAGAGACCCAGTACTTC
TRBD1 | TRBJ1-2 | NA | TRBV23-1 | CASSHPDRGRGTNYGYTF | TGCGCCAGCAGTCACCCCGATCGGGGCAGGGGGACCAACTATGGCTACACCTTC